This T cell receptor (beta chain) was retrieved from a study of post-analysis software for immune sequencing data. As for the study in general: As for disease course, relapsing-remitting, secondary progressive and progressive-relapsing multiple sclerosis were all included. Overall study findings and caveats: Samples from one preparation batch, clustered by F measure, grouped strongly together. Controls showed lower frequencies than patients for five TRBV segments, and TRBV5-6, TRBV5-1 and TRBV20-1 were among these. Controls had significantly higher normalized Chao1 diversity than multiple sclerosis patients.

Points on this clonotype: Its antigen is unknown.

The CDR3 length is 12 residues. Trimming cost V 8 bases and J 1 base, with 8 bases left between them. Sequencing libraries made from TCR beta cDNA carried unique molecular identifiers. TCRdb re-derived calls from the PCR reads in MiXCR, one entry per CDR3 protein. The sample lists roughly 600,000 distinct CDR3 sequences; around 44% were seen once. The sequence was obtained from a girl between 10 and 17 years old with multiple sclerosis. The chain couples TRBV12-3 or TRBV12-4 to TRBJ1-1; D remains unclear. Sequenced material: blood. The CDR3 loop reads CASHPGNTEAFF. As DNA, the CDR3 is TGTGCCAGCCACCCGGGGAACACTGAAGCTTTCTTT.